Listed below are T cell receptor beta chains from one sample, sequenced in a study of blood T cell repertoires in COVID-19. Profiling relied on immunoSEQ multiplex PCR, and the TCRdb table lists in-frame clones only, not all of them. The sample comprises 65,000 to 90,000 clones, roughly 82% of which are singletons, and 8.5% to 12% rests with the top ten. Sequences were obtained from peripheral blood. The source of these receptors is a man in his sixties with acute or convalescent COVID-19. CDR3s include the opening cysteine and the closing phenylalanine or tryptophan. A D gene is named only where the DNA matches it firmly. Clone size, where shown, is once, few, many, or a class for clones that have expanded.

clone size	J gene	V gene	D gene	CDR3 DNA	CDR3 protein
NA	TRBJ1-2	TRBV7-8	NA	TGTGCCAGCAGCTTGGACTCTTATGGCTACACCTTC	CASSLDSYGYTF
NA	TRBJ2-6	TRBV19	NA	TGTGCCAGTAAGGGGGGGGCTGGGGCCAACGTCCTGACTTTC	CASKGGAGANVLTF
NA	TRBJ1-2	TRBV12-3/TRBV12-4	NA	TGTGCCAGCAGGTGGGGAGACTATGGCTACACCTTC	CASRWGDYGYTF
NA	TRBJ2-3	TRBV9	TRBD2	TGTGCCAGCAGCGAAGGCATAGGGAGGGGAGGGATAGATACGCAGTATTTT	CASSEGIGRGGIDTQYF
NA	TRBJ1-1	TRBV6-5	NA	TGTGCCAGCAGTTACTCGGGGCAGGGAAACACTGAAGCTTTCTTT	CASSYSGQGNTEAFF
NA	TRBJ2-5	TRBV19	TRBD2	TGTGCCAGTAGTAACTTCGCGGGGGGCGGGGAGACCCAGTACTTC	CASSNFAGGGETQYF
NA	TRBJ2-7	TRBV12-3/TRBV12-4	NA	TGTGCCAGCAGTGGTGGGCCCTACGAGCAGTACTTC	CASSGGPYEQYF
NA	TRBJ1-3	TRBV4-3	NA	TGCGCCAGCAGCCAAGAAGAGGGAGTCTCTGGAAACACCATATATTTT	CASSQEEGVSGNTIYF
NA	TRBJ2-5	TRBV6-5	NA	TGTGCCAGCAGCTTCAATTATCGGAGCATCCAGACCCAGTACTTC	CASSFNYRSIQTQYF
once	TRBJ1-2	TRBV24-1	TRBD1	TGTGCCACCAGTGACCAAGGACAGGGGAGGGATGGCTACACCTTC	CATSDQGQGRDGYTF
NA	TRBJ2-2	TRBV9	NA	TGTGCCAGCAGCGTTGCAGGGCTTGGCACCGGGGAGCTGTTTTTT	CASSVAGLGTGELFF
few	TRBJ1-1	TRBV19	NA	TGTGCCAGTAGTATAAAGGGGGACACTGAAGCTTTCTTT	CASSIKGDTEAFF
NA	TRBJ1-4	TRBV6-6	NA	TGTGCCAGCAGTACGAGCGCATTAGAAAAACTGTTTTTT	CASSTSALEKLFF
NA	TRBJ1-2	TRBV6-5	NA	TGTGCCAGCAGTTACGAGGTCAATAACTATGGCTACACCTTC	CASSYEVNNYGYTF
NA	TRBJ1-3	TRBV7-9	NA	TGTGCCAGCAGCTTATCAAGGGGAAGCTCTGGAAACACCATATATTTT	CASSLSRGSSGNTIYF
NA	TRBJ1-2	TRBV7-2	NA	TGTGCCAGCAGCTTAAGGCAGGGATATGGCTACACCTTC	CASSLRQGYGYTF
once	TRBJ1-6	TRBV27	NA	TGTGCCAGCAATTCCGGGACACCAAGCTCCTATAATTCACCCCTCCACTTT	CASNSGTPSSYNSPLHF
NA	TRBJ1-1	TRBV5-1	NA	TGCGCCAGCAGCTTGGCGCGGCGTAGTGAGGGCACTGAAGCTTTCTTT	CASSLARRSEGTEAFF
NA	TRBJ1-2	TRBV12-3/TRBV12-4	NA	TGTGCCAGCAGTTTAAATAAGGCGACAGGCTACACCTTC	CASSLNKATGYTF
few	TRBJ1-2	TRBV28	NA	TGTGCCAGCAGTGACGACAATTACATTTATGGCTACACCTTC	CASSDDNYIYGYTF
NA	TRBJ2-2	TRBV21-1	NA	TGTGCCAGCAGCAAGCGGGGTGGGACTAGGCCCTCGAACGGGGAGCTGTTTTTT	CASSKRGGTRPSNGELFF
NA	TRBJ2-2	TRBV25-1	TRBD1	TGTGCCAGCAGTGAAAGAAACAGGGGCACCGGGGAGCTGTTTTTT	CASSERNRGTGELFF
once	TRBJ1-5	TRBV11-3	NA	TGTGCCAGCAGCCCGGACAGTAATTTGAATCAGCCCCAGCATTTT	CASSPDSNLNQPQHF
NA	TRBJ2-6	TRBV28	NA	TGTGCCAGCGGGACATCCCGCTCTGGGGCCAACGTCCTGACTTTC	CASGTSRSGANVLTF
NA	TRBJ2-7	TRBV25-1	NA	TGTGCCAGCAGTGAAATCTGGGACACGGTGGGAGAGCAGTACTTC	CASSEIWDTVGEQYF
NA	TRBJ1-5	TRBV4-1	NA	TGCGCCAGCCCCCGGAGGTCCTCCCGGGCCAATGAGCCCCAGCATTTT	CASPRRSSRANEPQHF
NA	TRBJ2-1	TRBV28	TRBD2	TGTGCCAGCACCCCCCCCGGGGCTAGCGGATACAATGAGCAGTTCTTC	CASTPPGASGYNEQFF
NA	TRBJ2-5	TRBV20-1	NA	TGCAGTGCTAGTTCCGCGTTCGGGCAAGAGACCCAGTACTTC	CSASSAFGQETQYF
NA	TRBJ2-1	TRBV7-9	NA	TGTGCCAGCAGCAGGAGGGCAGCGGGTACTTCCTACAATGAGCAGTTCTTC	CASSRRAAGTSYNEQFF
NA	TRBJ1-2	TRBV4-1	TRBD1	TGCGCCAGCAGCACGCGACAGGGGGCAGGATATGGCTACACCTTC	CASSTRQGAGYGYTF
few	TRBJ1-1	TRBV9	TRBD1	TGTGCCAGCAGCGAACGGACAGGAGGCTCCCTAACTGAAGCTTTCTTT	CASSERTGGSLTEAFF
NA	TRBJ1-2	TRBV28	NA	TGTGCCAGCACCCAAGCCCAGGGTGGATATGGCTACACCTTC	CASTQAQGGYGYTF
NA	TRBJ1-2	TRBV6-5	NA	TGTGCCGGTTGGCAGGGGCAGGGGCACTATGGCTACACCTTC	CAGWQGQGHYGYTF
NA	TRBJ2-6	TRBV7-2	NA	TGTGCCAGCAGCTTAAGCTTGGGGGCCAACGTCCTGACTTTC	CASSLSLGANVLTF
NA	TRBJ2-1	TRBV29-1	TRBD2	TGCAGCGCTCTCACCGCCTCTAGCGGGAGCTACAATGAGCAGTTCTTC	CSALTASSGSYNEQFF
NA	TRBJ1-1	TRBV7-8	NA	TGTGCCAGCAGCACCTCGACAGGAAACACTGAAGCTTTCTTT	CASSTSTGNTEAFF
NA	TRBJ2-3	TRBV2	NA	TGTGCCAGCAGTGAGAGGGGGAGCACAGATACGCAGTATTTT	CASSERGSTDTQYF
NA	TRBJ1-2	TRBV23-1	NA	TGCGCCAGCAGTCGCCCTACCGGGGTCCAGGGGAGCTACACCTTC	CASSRPTGVQGSYTF
once	TRBJ2-7	TRBV5-1	NA	TGCGCCAGCAGCTTGTGGGGACAAGTTGAGCAGTACTTC	CASSLWGQVEQYF